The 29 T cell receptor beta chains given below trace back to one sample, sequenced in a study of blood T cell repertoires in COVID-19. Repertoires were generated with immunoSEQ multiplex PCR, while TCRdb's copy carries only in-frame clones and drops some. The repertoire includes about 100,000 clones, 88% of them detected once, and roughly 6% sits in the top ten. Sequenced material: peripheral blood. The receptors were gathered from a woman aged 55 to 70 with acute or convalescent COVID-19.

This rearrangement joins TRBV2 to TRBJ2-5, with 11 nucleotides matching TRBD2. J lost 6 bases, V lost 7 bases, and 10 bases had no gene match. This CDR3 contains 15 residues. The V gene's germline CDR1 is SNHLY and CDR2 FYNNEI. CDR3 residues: CASKVAGGPGKTQYF. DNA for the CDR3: TGTGCCAGCAAGGTAGCGGGAGGGCCCGGAAAGACCCAGTACTTC. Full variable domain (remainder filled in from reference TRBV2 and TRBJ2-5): EPEVTQTPSHQVTQMGQEVILRCVPISNHLYFYWYRQILGQKVEFLVSFYNNEISEKSEIFDDQFSVERPDGSNFTLKIRSTKLEDSAMYFCASKVAGGPGKTQYFGPGTRLLVL.

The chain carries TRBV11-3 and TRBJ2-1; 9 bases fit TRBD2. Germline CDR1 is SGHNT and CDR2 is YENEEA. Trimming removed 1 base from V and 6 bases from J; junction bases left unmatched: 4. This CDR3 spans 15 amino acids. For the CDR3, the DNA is TGTGCCAGCAGCTTAGGTCTAGCGGGACTCAATGAGCAGTTCTTC. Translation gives CASSLGLAGLNEQFF.

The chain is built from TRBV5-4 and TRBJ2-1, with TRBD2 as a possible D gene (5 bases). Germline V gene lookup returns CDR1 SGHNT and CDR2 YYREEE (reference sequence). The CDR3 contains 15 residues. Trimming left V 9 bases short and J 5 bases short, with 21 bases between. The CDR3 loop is CATHVRSGLNNEQFF. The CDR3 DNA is TGTGCCACCCACGTTAGGAGCGGCCTCAACAATGAGCAGTTCTTC.

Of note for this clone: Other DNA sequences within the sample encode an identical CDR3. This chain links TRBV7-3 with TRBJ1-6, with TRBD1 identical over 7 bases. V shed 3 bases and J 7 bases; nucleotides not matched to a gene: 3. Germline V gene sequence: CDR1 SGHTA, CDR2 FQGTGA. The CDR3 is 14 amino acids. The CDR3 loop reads CASSLRDRNSPLHF. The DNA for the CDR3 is TGTGCCAGCAGCTTGAGGGACAGAAATTCACCCCTCCACTTT.

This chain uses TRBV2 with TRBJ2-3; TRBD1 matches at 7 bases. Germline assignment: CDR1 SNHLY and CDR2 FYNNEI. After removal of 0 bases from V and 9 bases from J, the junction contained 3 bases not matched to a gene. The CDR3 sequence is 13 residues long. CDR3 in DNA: TGTGCCAGCAGTGAAGCGAGGACAGGCACGCAGTATTTT. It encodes CASSEARTGTQYF.

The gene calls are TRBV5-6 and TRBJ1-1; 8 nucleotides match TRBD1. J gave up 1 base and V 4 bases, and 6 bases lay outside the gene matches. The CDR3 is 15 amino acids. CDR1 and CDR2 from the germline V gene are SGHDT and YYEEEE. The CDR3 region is CASSGTDRANTEAFF. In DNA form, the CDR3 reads TGTGCCAGCAGCGGAACGGACAGGGCGAACACTGAAGCTTTCTTT.

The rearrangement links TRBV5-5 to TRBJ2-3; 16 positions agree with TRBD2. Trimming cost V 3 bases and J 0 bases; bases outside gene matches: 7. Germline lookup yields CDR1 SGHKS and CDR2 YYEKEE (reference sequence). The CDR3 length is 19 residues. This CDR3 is CASSYPGTSGRVSTDTQYF. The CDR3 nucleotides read TGTGCCAGCAGCTATCCCGGGACTAGCGGGAGGGTAAGCACAGATACGCAGTATTTT.

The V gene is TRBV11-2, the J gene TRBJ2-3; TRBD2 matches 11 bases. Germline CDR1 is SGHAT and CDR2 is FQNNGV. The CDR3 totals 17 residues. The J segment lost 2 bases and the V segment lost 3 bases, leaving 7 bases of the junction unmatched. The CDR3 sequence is CASSFSLLAGATDTQYF. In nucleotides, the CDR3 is TGTGCCAGCAGCTTTTCGCTACTAGCGGGGGCCACAGATACGCAGTATTTT.

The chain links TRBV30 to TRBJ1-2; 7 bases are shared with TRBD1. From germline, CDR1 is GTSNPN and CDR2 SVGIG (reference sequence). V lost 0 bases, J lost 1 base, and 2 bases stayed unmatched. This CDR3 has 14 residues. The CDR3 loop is CAWSVRDSNYGYTF. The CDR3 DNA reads TGTGCCTGGAGTGTCCGGGACAGTAACTATGGCTACACCTTC.

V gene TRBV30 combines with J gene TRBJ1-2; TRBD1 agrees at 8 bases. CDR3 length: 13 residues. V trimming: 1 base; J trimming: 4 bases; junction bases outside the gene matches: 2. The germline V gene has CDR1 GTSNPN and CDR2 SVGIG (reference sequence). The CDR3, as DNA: TGTGCCTGGAGTGCCGACAGGGGCTATGGCTACACCTTC. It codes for CAWSADRGYGYTF.

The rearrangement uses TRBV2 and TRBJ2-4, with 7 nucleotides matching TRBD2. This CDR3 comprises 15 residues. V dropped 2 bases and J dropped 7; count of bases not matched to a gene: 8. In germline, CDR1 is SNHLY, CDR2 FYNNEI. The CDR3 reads CASSERETSINIQYF. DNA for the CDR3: TGTGCCAGCAGTGAAAGGGAGACTAGCATCAACATTCAGTACTTC.

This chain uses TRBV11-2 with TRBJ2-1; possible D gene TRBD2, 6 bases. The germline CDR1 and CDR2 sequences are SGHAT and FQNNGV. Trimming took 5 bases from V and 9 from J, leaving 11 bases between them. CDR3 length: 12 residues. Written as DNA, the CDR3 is TGTGCCAGCAGCCGGAGAGCGGGTGAGCAGTTCTTC. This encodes CASSRRAGEQFF. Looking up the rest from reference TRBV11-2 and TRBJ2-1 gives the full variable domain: EAGVAQSPRYKIIEKRQSVAFWCNPISGHATLYWYQQILGQGPKLLIQFQNNGVVDDSQLPKDRFSAERLKGVDSTLKIQPAKLEDSAVYLCASSRRAGEQFFGPGTRLTVL.

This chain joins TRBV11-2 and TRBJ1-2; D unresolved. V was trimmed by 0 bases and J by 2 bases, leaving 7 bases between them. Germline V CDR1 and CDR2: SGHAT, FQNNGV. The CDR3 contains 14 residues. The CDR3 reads CASSLDTKNYGYTF. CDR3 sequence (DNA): TGTGCCAGCAGCTTAGATACAAAGAACTATGGCTACACCTTC.

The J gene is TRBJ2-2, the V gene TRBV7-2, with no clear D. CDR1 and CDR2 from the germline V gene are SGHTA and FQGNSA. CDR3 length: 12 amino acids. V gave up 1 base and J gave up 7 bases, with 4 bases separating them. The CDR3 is CASSLVFGELFF. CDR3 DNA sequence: TGTGCCAGCAGCTTAGTATTCGGGGAGCTGTTTTTT.

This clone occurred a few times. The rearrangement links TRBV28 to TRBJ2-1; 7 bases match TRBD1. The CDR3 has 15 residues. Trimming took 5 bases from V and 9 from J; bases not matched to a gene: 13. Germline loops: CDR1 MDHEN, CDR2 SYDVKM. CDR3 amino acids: CASSPDRDSAGEQFF. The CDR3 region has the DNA TGTGCCAGCAGTCCGGACCGGGACAGTGCCGGTGAGCAGTTCTTC. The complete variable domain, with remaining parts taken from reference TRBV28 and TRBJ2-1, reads DVKVTQSSRYLVKRTGEKVFLECVQDMDHENMFWYRQDPGLGLRLIYFSYDVKMKEKGDIPEGYSVSREKKERFSLILESASTNQTSMYLCASSPDRDSAGEQFFGPGTRLTVL.

The CDR3 reads CASSLLAGLSTDTQYF. CDR3 bases: TGTGCCAGCAGCTTACTAGCGGGCCTTAGCACAGATACGCAGTATTTT. V is TRBV7-3 and J is TRBJ2-3, with TRBD2 matching over 8 bases. Germline V gene lookup returns CDR1 SGHTA and CDR2 FQGTGA. With V trimmed by 2 bases and J by 0 bases, 4 bases remained unmatched. The CDR3 loop spans 16 amino acids.

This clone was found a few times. The CDR3 sequence is CASSVWQTGELFF. CDR3 nucleotides: TGTGCCAGCAGCGTATGGCAGACCGGGGAGCTGTTTTTT. The chain is built from TRBV14 and TRBJ2-2; D unclear. CDR1 is SGHDN, CDR2 FVKESK, per germline. CDR3 length equals 13 residues. With 5 bases removed from V and 5 bases from J, the gap between germline ends came to 9 bases.

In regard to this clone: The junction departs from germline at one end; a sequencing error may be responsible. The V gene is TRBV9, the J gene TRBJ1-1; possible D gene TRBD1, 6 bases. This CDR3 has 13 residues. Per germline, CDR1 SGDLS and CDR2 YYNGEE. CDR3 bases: TGTGCCAGCAGTGTAGGGACACAATTTGAAGCTTTCTTT. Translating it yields CASSVGTQFEAFF.

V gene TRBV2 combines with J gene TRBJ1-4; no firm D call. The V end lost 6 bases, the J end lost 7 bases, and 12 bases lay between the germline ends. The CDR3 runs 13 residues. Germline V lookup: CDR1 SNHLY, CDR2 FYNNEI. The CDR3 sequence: CASRLLRSEKLFF. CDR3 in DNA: TGTGCCAGCAGATTATTGAGAAGTGAAAAACTGTTTTTT.

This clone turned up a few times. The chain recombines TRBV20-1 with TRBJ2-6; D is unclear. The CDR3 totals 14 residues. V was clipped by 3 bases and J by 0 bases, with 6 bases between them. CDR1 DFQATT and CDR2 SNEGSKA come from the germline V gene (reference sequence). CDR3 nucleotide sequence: TGCAGTGCTAGTCCGAGCTCTGGGGCCAACGTCCTGACTTTC. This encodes CSASPSSGANVLTF.

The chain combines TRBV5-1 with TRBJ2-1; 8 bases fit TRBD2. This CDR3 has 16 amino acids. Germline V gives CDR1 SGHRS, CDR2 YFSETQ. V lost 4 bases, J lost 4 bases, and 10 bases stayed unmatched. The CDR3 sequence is CASSPTLGTSYNEQFF. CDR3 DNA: TGCGCCAGCAGCCCTACCCTCGGGACTAGTTACAATGAGCAGTTCTTC. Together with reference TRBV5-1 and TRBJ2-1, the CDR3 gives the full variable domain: KAGVTQTPRYLIKTRGQQVTLSCSPISGHRSVSWYQQTPGQGLQFLFEYFSETQRNKGNFPGRFSGRQFSNSRSEMNVSTLELGDSALYLCASSPTLGTSYNEQFFGPGTRLTVL.

CDR3 DNA: TGTGCCAGCAGCCACAGGGGTTCGGAGACCCAGTACTTC. Translation gives CASSHRGSETQYF. The chain employs TRBV11-3 and TRBJ2-5, with 7 positions matching TRBD1. The CDR3 extends over 13 amino acids. CDR1 SGHNT and CDR2 YENEEA come from the germline V gene. J was trimmed by 5 bases and V by 5 bases; bases with no gene match: 5. Based on the CDR3 plus reference TRBV11-3 and TRBJ2-5, the full variable domain is EAGVVQSPRYKIIEKKQPVAFWCNPISGHNTLYWYLQNLGQGPELLIRYENEEAVDDSQLPKDRFSAERLKGVDSTLKIQPAELGDSAVYLCASSHRGSETQYFGPGTRLLVL.

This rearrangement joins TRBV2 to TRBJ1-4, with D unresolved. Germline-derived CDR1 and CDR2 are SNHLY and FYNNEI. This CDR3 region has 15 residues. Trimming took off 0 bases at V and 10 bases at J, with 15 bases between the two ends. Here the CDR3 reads CASSEASRPAGKLFF. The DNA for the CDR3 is TGTGCCAGCAGTGAAGCGAGTCGCCCGGCAGGAAAACTGTTTTTT.

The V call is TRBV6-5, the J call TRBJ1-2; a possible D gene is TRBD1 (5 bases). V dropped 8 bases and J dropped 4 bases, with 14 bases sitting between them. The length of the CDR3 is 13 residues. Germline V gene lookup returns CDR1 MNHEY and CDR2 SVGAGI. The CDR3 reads CASSPQGSYGYTF. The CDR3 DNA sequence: TGTGCCAGCTCCCCCCAGGGAAGCTATGGCTACACCTTC.

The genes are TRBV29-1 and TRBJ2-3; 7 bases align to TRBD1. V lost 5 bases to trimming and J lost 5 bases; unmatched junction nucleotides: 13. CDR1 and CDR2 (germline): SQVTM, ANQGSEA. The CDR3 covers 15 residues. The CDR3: CSVSSRDRARDTQYF. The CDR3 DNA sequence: TGCAGCGTTTCCTCCAGGGACAGAGCCCGAGATACGCAGTATTTT.

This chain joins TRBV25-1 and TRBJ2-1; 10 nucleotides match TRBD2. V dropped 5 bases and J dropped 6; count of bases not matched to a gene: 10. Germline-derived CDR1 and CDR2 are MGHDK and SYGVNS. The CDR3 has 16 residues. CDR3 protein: CASSSPGLAMPNEQFF. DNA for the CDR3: TGTGCCAGCAGTAGCCCGGGACTAGCGATGCCCAATGAGCAGTTCTTC.

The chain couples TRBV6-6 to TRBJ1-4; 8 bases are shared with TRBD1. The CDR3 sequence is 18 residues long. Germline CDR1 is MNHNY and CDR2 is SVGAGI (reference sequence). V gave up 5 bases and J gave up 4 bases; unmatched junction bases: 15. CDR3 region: CASSRRTGTGLSNEKLFF. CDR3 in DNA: TGTGCCAGCAGTCGTCGGACAGGGACGGGTTTAAGTAATGAAAAACTGTTTTTT.

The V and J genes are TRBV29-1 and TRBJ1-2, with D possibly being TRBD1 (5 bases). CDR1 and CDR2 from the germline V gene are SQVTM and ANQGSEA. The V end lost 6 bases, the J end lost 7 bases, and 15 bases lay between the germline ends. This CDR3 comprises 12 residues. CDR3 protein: CSVMGGNGGYTF. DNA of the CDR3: TGCAGCGTCATGGGGGGGAATGGTGGCTACACCTTC.

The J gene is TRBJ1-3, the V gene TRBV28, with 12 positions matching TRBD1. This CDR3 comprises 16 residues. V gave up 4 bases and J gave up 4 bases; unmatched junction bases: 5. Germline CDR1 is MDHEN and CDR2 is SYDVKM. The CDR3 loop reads CASSSGTGGPGNTIYF. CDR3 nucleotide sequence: TGTGCCAGCAGTTCCGGGACAGGGGGCCCCGGAAACACCATATATTTT.